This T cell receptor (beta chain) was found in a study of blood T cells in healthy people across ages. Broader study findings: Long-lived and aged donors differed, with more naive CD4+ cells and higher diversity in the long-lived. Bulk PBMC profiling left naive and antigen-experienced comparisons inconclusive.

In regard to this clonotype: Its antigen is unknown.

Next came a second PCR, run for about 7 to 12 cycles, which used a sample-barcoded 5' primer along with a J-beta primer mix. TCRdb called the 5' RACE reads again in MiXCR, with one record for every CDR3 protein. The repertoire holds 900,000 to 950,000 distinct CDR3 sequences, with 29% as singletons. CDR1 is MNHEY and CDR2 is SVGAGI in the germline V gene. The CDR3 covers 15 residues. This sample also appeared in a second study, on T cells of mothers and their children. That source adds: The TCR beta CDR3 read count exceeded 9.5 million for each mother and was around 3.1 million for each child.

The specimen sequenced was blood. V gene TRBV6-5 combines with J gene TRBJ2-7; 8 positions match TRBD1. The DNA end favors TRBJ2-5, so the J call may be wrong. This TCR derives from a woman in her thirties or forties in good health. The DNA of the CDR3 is TGTGCCAGCAGCTATGGACAGGGTTTTAGTGGGACCCAGTACTTC. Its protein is CASSYGQGFSGTQYF.